This T cell receptor beta chain stems from a study of human T cells and chemical hapten exposure. Study-wide background: Alopecia areata, totalis or universalis affected patients, mainly female.

Via MiXCR, TCRdb re-called the RACE reads, giving one row per CDR3 protein. The sample consists of about 380,000 distinct CDR3 sequences, approximately 5.1% of them appearing once. The CDR3 consists of 13 residues. V lost 5 bases to trimming and J lost 0 bases, with 6 bases between them. Germline assignment: CDR1 SGHTA and CDR2 FQGNSA. Study-level points and caveats: The immune response of these alopecia patients might not match healthy individuals'. Relative to control repertoires, expanded TCRs gave rise to significantly more large CDR3 similarity clusters.

This clonotype was recorded many times. Its antigen remains unknown. Time point in this sample: pre-sensitization, week 0. Treatment indicated: therapeutic diphenylcyclopropenone sensitization with weekly scalp DPC. The chain carries TRBV7-2 and TRBJ2-3; D is ambiguous. The TCR was taken from a woman aged 50 to 65 with alopecia areata. Some clones in this sample may be carry-over from other donors' samples. Source: whole blood, taken in connection with sensitization to the hapten diphenylcyclopropenone (DPC). CDR3 in DNA: TGTGCCAGCAGCCGTCTTAGCACAGATACGCAGTATTTT. It encodes CASSRLSTDTQYF. The variable domain in full, completed from reference TRBV7-2 and TRBJ2-3, reads GAGVSQSPSNKVTEKGKDVELRCDPISGHTALYWYRQSLGQGLEFLIYFQGNSAPDKSGLPSDRFSAERTGGSVSTLTIQRTQQEDSAVYLCASSRLSTDTQYFGPGTRLTVL.